This T cell receptor (beta chain) was observed in a study of blood T cells in healthy people across ages. Primers used in a second PCR of roughly 6 to 12 cycles were a sample-barcoded 5' primer and a J-beta primer mix. One entry per CDR3 protein, called by TCRdb with MiXCR from the 5' RACE reads. Of hundreds of thousands of distinct CDR3 sequences listed, 36% are singletons. V was cut by 2 bases and J by 2 bases, with 12 bases left in between. The CDR3 length is 15 residues. Germline-derived CDR1 and CDR2 are MNHEY and SVGAGI. The receptor's source is a man in his late teens or twenties in good health. The specimen sequenced was blood. The chain carries TRBV6-5 and TRBJ1-2; possible D gene TRBD1, 5 bases. Here the CDR3 reads CASSYRGSVNYGYTF. In nucleotides, the CDR3 is TGTGCCAGCAGTTACCGGGGCAGCGTAAACTATGGCTACACCTTC.